This T cell receptor (beta chain) emerged from a study of T cells after yellow fever vaccination. The germline gives CDR1 LNHNV, CDR2 YYDKDF (reference sequence). Deletions cut 5 bases from V and 2 bases from J, with 13 bases between. CDR3 length equals 16 residues. As TCR cDNA was made by 5'RACE template switching, a universal primer site and UMIs were added. Via MiXCR, TCRdb re-called the 5' RACE reads, giving one row per CDR3 protein. Of hundreds of thousands of distinct CDR3 sequences detected, 13% appear once; the ten largest clones hold 11% to 15%. As for this clonotype: What it binds is not known.

Study results and limitations: Clonotypes appearing in both CD4 and CD8 compartments existed, and their share was small. Abundant contaminating clonotypes from the bulk population could appear in FACS-sorted repertoires. Detected again after the booster were most primary-vaccination clones, at 96% CD4 and approximately 90% CD8.

The J gene is TRBJ2-6, the V gene TRBV15, with D possibly being TRBD1 or TRBD2 (5 bases each). This TCR was recovered from a man aged 25-40 years who received the YFV17D yellow fever vaccine. This specimen consisted of PBMCs, obtained on the day of the yellow fever booster vaccination. CDR3 in DNA: TGTGCCACCAGCCGTGGGACGGACCCTGGGGCCAACGTCCTGACTTTC. Translated, it gives CATSRGTDPGANVLTF.